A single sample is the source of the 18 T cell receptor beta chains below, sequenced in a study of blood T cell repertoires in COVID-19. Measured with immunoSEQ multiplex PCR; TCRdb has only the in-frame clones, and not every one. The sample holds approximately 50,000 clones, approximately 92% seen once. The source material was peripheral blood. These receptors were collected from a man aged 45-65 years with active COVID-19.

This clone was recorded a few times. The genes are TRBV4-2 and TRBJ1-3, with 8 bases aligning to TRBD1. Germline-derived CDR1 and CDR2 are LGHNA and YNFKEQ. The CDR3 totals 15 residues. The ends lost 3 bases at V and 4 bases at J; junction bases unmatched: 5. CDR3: CASSQYRGKGNTIYF. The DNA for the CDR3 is TGTGCCAGCAGCCAGTACAGGGGGAAGGGAAACACCATATATTTT.

The CDR3 DNA reads TGTGCCAGCAGCGTTAACACTGAAGCTTTCTTT. It codes for CASSVNTEAFF. The rearrangement uses TRBV28 and TRBJ1-1, with unresolved D. V was cut by 6 bases and J by 2 bases, with 4 bases left in between. CDR3 size: 11 residues. Per germline, CDR1 MDHEN and CDR2 SYDVKM.

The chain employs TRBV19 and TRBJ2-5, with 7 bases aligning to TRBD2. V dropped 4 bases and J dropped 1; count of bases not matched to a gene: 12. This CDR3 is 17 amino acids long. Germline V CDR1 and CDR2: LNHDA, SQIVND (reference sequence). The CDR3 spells CASSKRPGTTIQETQYF. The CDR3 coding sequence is TGTGCCAGTAGTAAACGGCCCGGGACTACCATCCAAGAGACCCAGTACTTC.

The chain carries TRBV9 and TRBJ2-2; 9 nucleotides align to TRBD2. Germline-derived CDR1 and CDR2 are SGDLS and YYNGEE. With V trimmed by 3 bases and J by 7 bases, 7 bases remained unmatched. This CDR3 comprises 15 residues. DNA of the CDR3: TGTGCCAGCAGCGCCCCAGGCGGGAGGGTCGGGGAGCTGTTTTTT. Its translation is CASSAPGGRVGELFF.

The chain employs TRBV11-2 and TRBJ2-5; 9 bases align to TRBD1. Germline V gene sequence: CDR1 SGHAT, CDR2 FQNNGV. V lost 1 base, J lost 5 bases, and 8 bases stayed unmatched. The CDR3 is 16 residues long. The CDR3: CASSLGTGATRETQYF. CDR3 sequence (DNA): TGTGCCAGCAGCTTAGGGACAGGGGCGACAAGGGAGACCCAGTACTTC.

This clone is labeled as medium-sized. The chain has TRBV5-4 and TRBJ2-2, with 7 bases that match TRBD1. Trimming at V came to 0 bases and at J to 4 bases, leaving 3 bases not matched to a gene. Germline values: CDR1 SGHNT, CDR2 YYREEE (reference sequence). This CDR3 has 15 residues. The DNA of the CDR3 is TGTGCCAGCAGCTTGGACACAGGGGTCACCGGGGAGCTGTTTTTT. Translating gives CASSLDTGVTGELFF.

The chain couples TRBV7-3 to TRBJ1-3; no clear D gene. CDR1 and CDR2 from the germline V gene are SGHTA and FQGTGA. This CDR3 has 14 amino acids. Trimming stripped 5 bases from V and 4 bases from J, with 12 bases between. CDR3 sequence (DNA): TGTGCCAGCAGCCGAGGGTCTTCCGGAAACACCATATATTTT. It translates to CASSRGSSGNTIYF.

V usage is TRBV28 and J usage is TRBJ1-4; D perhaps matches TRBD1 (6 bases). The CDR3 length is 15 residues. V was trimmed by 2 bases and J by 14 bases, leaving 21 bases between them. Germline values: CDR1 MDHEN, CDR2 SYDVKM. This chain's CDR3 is CASSLPGTRKGILFF. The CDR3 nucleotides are TGTGCCAGCAGTTTACCCGGGACAAGAAAAGGGATCCTGTTTTTT.

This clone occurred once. Here the CDR3 DNA reads TGTGCCAGCAGCGTAGAGAGTAGCCCGCAGTATTTT. Its translation is CASSVESSPQYF. The chain is built from TRBV9 and TRBJ2-3, with D uncertain. In germline, CDR1 is SGDLS, CDR2 YYNGEE. The CDR3 sequence is 12 residues long. Trimming removed 0 bases at V and 10 bases at J, with 9 bases between.

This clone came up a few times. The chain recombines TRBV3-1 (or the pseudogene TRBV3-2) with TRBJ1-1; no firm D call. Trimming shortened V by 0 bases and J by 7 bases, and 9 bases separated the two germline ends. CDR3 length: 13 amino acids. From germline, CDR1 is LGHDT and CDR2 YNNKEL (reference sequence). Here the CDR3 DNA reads TGTGCCAGCAGCCAAGATCTGGAGGGTGAAGCTTTCTTT. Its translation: CASSQDLEGEAFF.

The CDR3 nucleotides read TGTGCCAGCAGTTTAGACAGGGGGAACGAGCAGTACTTC. Translating gives CASSLDRGNEQYF. The chain employs TRBV27 and TRBJ2-7; 9 bases agree with TRBD1. Germline V CDR1 and CDR2: MNHEY, SMNVEV (reference sequence). Germline trimming cut 2 bases from V and 5 bases from J; bases unmatched to any gene: 1. The CDR3 length is 13 residues.

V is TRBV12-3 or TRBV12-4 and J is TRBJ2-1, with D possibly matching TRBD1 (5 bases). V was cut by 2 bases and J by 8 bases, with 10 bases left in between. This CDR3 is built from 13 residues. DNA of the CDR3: TGTGCCAGCAGTTTATCAGGGTCGGATGAGCAGTTCTTC. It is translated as CASSLSGSDEQFF.

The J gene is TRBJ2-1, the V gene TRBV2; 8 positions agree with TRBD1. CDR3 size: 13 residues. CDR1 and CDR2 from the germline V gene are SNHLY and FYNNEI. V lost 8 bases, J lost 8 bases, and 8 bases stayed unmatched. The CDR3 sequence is CASQADRDDEQFF. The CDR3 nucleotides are TGTGCCAGCCAGGCGGACAGGGATGATGAGCAGTTCTTC.

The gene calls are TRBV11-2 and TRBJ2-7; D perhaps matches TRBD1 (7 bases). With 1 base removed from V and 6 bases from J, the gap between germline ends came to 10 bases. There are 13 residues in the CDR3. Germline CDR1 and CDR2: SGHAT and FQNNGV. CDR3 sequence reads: CASSLGRGLEQYF. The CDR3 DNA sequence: TGTGCCAGCAGCTTAGGGAGGGGGCTCGAGCAGTACTTC.

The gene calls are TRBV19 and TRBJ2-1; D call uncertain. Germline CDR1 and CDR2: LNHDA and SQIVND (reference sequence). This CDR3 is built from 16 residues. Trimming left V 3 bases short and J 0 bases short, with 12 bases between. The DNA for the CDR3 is TGTGCCAGTAGTATGAGGAGAACGAGCTCCTACAATGAGCAGTTCTTC. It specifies CASSMRRTSSYNEQFF.

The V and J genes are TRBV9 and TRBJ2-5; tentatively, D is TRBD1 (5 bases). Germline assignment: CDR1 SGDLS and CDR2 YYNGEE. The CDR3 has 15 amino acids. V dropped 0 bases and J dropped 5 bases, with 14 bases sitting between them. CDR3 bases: TGTGCCAGCAGCGTAGGACAGAGTATGAGGGAGACCCAGTACTTC. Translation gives CASSVGQSMRETQYF.

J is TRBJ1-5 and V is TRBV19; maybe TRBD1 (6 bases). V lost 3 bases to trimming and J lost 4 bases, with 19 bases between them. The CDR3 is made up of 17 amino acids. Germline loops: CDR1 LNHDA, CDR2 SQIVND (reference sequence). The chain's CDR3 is CASSIPRDTKSNQPQHF. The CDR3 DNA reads TGTGCCAGTAGTATCCCTCGGGACACAAAATCTAATCAGCCCCAGCATTTT.

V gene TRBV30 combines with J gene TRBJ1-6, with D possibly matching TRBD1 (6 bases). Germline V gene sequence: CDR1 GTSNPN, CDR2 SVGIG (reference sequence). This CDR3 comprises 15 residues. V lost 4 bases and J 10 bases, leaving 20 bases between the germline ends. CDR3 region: CAWIAPPGVGSPLHF. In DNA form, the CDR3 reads TGTGCCTGGATTGCACCCCCAGGGGTAGGATCACCCCTCCACTTT.